The entry below gives a single T cell receptor (beta chain) sequence along with its context. This sample stems from a study of cytomegalovirus exposure and HLA in healthy donors. In the PCR, 60 Vbeta and 13 Jbeta primers were used. Profiled with immunoSEQ multiplex PCR; TCRdb holds only in-frame clones, not every one. Among nearly 300,000 clones listed, 70% to 90% were seen once. V shed 4 bases, J shed 5 bases, and the junction held 17 bases outside the gene matches. Germline CDR1 and CDR2: SGHTA and FQGNSA. The CDR3 is 18 residues long. The rearrangement uses TRBV7-2 and TRBJ1-5, with TRBD1 matching 7 bases. The sample consisted of PBMCs. This TCR derives from a man in his forties in good health and CMV-seropositive. CDR3 sequence reads: CASSSSRLMTGSDQPQHF. The CDR3, as DNA: TGTGCCAGCAGCTCGTCCCGTTTAATGACAGGGAGCGATCAGCCCCAGCATTTT.